These 21 T cell receptor beta chains were all obtained from the same sample, sequenced in a study of CXCR3-negative and CXCR3-positive naive CD8 T cells. Findings of the study overall: Higher TRB CDR3 hydrophobicity marked CXCR3-positive naive cells relative to CXCR3-negative naive cells.

Each TRB cDNA library was prepared by 5' RACE (with UMI labels). TCRdb derives one entry per CDR3 protein from the 5' RACE reads, leaving out DNA. The repertoire shows over 95,000 distinct CDR3 sequences; the top ten hold about 0.34%. These receptors' antigens are unknown. Sequenced sample: naive CXCR3+ CD8+ T cells from blood. The subset here: CD45RO-CCR7+CD27+CD95- naive CD8+ T cells expressing CXCR3 (TNR3+). These receptors came from a human donor in good health. Some clones in this sample may be carry-over from other donors' samples.

This chain links TRBV29-1 with TRBJ1-2; with no DNA, the TCRdb D assignment of TRBD1 cannot be verified. The CDR3 is made up of 14 amino acids. CDR1 and CDR2 from the germline V gene are SQVTM and ANQGSEA. CDR3 amino acids: CSVEGQGTSYGYTF.

The CDR3 protein is CASSDRGRSYEQYF. V usage is TRBV13 and J usage is TRBJ2-7; TCRdb calls TRBD1, which cannot be checked without DNA. The length of the CDR3 is 14 residues. Germline loops: CDR1 PRHDT, CDR2 FYEKMQ (reference sequence). The full variable domain, with the rest looked up from reference TRBV13 and TRBJ2-7, is AAGVIQSPRHLIKEKRETATLKCYPIPRHDTVYWYQQGPGQDPQFLISFYEKMQSDKGSIPDRFSAQQFSDYHSELNMSSLELGDSALYFCASSDRGRSYEQYFGPGTRLTVT.

The CDR3 loop reads CASSSHPAVLYNEQFF. This sequence joins TRBV7-9 and TRBJ2-1; absent DNA, TCRdb's TRBD2 call cannot be checked. The length of the CDR3 is 16 residues. Germline V gene sequence: CDR1 SEHNR, CDR2 FQNEAQ (reference sequence).

The chain is built from TRBV5-1 and TRBJ2-7; there is no DNA to check the TCRdb D call of TRBD1. Germline V gene sequence: CDR1 SGHRS, CDR2 YFSETQ. The CDR3 sequence is 15 residues long. The CDR3 spells CASSLRGLPSYEQYF.

The rearrangement joins TRBV7-2 to TRBJ2-3. The CDR3 loop spans 15 amino acids. CDR1 and CDR2 from the germline V gene are SGHTA and FQGNSA. This chain's CDR3 is CASSNQPLGIDTQYF.

J is TRBJ1-1 and V is TRBV7-9; the D call of TRBD1 rests on TCRdb alone, since no DNA is present to check it. CDR3 size: 16 residues. Per the germline V gene, CDR1 is SEHNR and CDR2 is FQNEAQ (reference sequence). The CDR3 is CASSFYRGRVNTEAFF.

The V and J genes are TRBV3-1 and TRBJ1-2; the TRBD1 assignment by TCRdb is unverifiable without DNA. Per germline, CDR1 LGHDT and CDR2 YNNKEL (reference sequence). The CDR3 has 17 residues. CDR3: CASSQDVFIGQGDGYTF.

The chain couples TRBV18 to TRBJ1-1. CDR3 length: 15 residues. Germline V gene data show CDR1 as KGHSH and CDR2 as LQKENI. The CDR3 reads CASSPLGVRDTEAFF.

This sequence joins TRBV13 and TRBJ2-1; TCRdb picks TRBD2, but there is no DNA to check that call. Germline lookup yields CDR1 PRHDT and CDR2 FYEKMQ (reference sequence). The CDR3 has 16 amino acids. This CDR3 is CASSKSVSGRATEQFF.

The rearrangement joins TRBV2 to TRBJ2-5; without DNA, the TCRdb call of TRBD1 cannot be checked. The CDR3 sequence is 16 residues long. Germline assignment: CDR1 SNHLY and CDR2 FYNNEI. CDR3 sequence reads: CASIRGRLIREETQYF.

The V gene is TRBV5-1, the J gene TRBJ2-5; checking the TCRdb D call of TRBD1 is not possible without DNA. CDR1 SGHRS and CDR2 YFSETQ come from the germline V gene. The CDR3 totals 15 residues. The CDR3 loop is CASSLVPGGLETQYF. The variable domain in full, with the rest retrieved from reference TRBV5-1 and TRBJ2-5, is KAGVTQTPRYLIKTRGQQVTLSCSPISGHRSVSWYQQTPGQGLQFLFEYFSETQRNKGNFPGRFSGRQFSNSRSEMNVSTLELGDSALYLCASSLVPGGLETQYFGPGTRLLVL.

V and J are TRBV30 and TRBJ2-3. Germline V gene lookup returns CDR1 GTSNPN and CDR2 SVGIG (reference sequence). This CDR3 is built from 14 residues. CDR3 residues: CAWSENLEGDTQYF.

The chain employs TRBV29-1 and TRBJ2-2; no DNA is available, so the TRBD1 call from TCRdb remains unchecked. CDR3 length: 14 residues. Germline CDR1 is SQVTM and CDR2 is ANQGSEA. The CDR3 sequence: CSVDAGVGTGELFF.

The rearrangement uses TRBV27 and TRBJ1-1. The CDR3 runs to 14 residues. Germline V lookup: CDR1 MNHEY, CDR2 SMNVEV (reference sequence). The CDR3 sequence: CASSFGAGRTEAFF.

This chain connects TRBV2 to TRBJ2-5; the TCRdb call, TRBD1, lacks DNA for checking. This CDR3 has 17 amino acids. Germline values: CDR1 SNHLY, CDR2 FYNNEI. The CDR3 loop reads CASSEPFGQGFPETQYF.

The rearrangement links TRBV7-9 to TRBJ2-5; the TRBD2 assignment by TCRdb is unverifiable without DNA. The CDR3 runs 13 residues. The germline gives CDR1 SEHNR, CDR2 FQNEAQ (reference sequence). The CDR3 sequence is CSSRPDAGETQYF.

V is TRBV11-2 and J is TRBJ1-2; TCRdb lists TRBD1, though no DNA is available to test this call. The CDR3 runs 14 residues. Germline-derived CDR1 and CDR2 are SGHAT and FQNNGV. CDR3 amino acids: CASSLVGGDYGYTF.

The chain is built from TRBV7-2 and TRBJ2-1; TCRdb selects TRBD1, and the lack of DNA leaves this call unchecked. The CDR3 sequence is 14 residues long. The V gene's germline CDR1 is SGHTA and CDR2 FQGNSA. CDR3 residues: CASSTWDSQNEQFF.

The chain is built from TRBV20-1 and TRBJ2-1. The CDR3 runs to 15 residues. Germline loops: CDR1 DFQATT, CDR2 SNEGSKA (reference sequence). The CDR3 reads CSATSPVDSYNEQFF.

J is TRBJ2-7 and V is TRBV4-1. Looked up from germline, CDR1 is MGHRA and CDR2 is YSYEKL. The CDR3 covers 16 residues. The CDR3 reads CASSQEGRPSSYEQYF.

The chain joins TRBV10-3 to TRBJ2-1. Germline loops: CDR1 ENHRY, CDR2 SYGVKD. CDR3 size: 13 residues. The CDR3: CAISEGVMVEQFF.